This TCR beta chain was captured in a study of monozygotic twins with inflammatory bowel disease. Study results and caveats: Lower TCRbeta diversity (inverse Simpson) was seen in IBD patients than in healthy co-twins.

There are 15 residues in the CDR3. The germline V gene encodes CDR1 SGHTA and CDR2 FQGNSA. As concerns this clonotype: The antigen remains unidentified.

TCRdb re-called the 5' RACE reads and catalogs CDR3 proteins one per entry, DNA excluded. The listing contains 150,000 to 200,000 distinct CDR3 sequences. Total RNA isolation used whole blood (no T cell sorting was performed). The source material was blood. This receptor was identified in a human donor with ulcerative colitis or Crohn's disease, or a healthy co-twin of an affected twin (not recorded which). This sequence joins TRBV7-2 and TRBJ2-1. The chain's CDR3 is CASSARVGSNNEQFF. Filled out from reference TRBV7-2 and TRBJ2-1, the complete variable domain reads GAGVSQSPSNKVTEKGKDVELRCDPISGHTALYWYRQSLGQGLEFLIYFQGNSAPDKSGLPSDRFSAERTGGSVSTLTIQRTQQEDSAVYLCASSARVGSNNEQFFGPGTRLTVL.